What follows are 5 T cell receptor beta chains derived from one specimen sequenced in a study of CD8+ T cells in alopecia areata. Following RNA extraction, reverse transcription yielded cDNA that acted as the sequencing template. Generated by immunoSEQ multiplex PCR, the TCRdb table keeps only in-frame clones and is missing some. The sample consists of around 150,000 clones, about three fifths of them appearing once. The sample was CD4+ T cells sorted from blood. The receptors were sampled from a human donor in good health.

This chain joins TRBV6-5 and TRBJ1-2, with a weak D call TRBD1 (6 bases). Trimming removed 5 bases at V and 4 bases at J, with 17 bases between. Germline CDR1 reads MNHEY; CDR2 reads SVGAGI. The CDR3 runs 15 residues. The DNA for the CDR3 is TGTGCCAGCAGTCATCAGGATCAAGGGGGCTATGGCTACACCTTC. It is translated as CASSHQDQGGYGYTF.

This clone was seen more than once but under ten times. The J gene is TRBJ1-1, the V gene TRBV15; D is undetermined. Germline CDR1 and CDR2: LNHNV and YYDKDF (reference sequence). Trimming stripped 1 base from V and 7 bases from J, with 7 bases between. The CDR3 runs 12 residues. The DNA for the CDR3 is TGTGCCACCAGCAGAGCGGAGGGTGAAGCTTTCTTT. Protein: CATSRAEGEAFF.

V gene TRBV30 combines with J gene TRBJ1-3; no clear D gene. This CDR3 contains 14 residues. Trimming left V 5 bases short and J 0 bases short, with 11 bases between. From germline, CDR1 is GTSNPN and CDR2 SVGIG (reference sequence). The CDR3 here is CAWVDTSSGNTIYF. As DNA, the CDR3 is TGTGCCTGGGTTGACACGAGCTCTGGAAACACCATATATTTT.

The V and J genes are TRBV5-4 and TRBJ2-1; 11 nucleotides match TRBD1. Trimming removed 0 bases from V and 7 bases from J; junction bases left unmatched: 6. The CDR3 is 16 residues long. CDR1 is SGHNT and CDR2 is YYREEE in the germline V gene (reference sequence). The CDR3 bases are TGTGCCAGCAGCTTGGAAGGACAGGGGGCGAGGAATGAGCAGTTCTTC. Its protein product is CASSLEGQGARNEQFF.

The chain is built from TRBV28 and TRBJ2-7; TRBD1 agrees at 7 bases. V lost 8 bases to trimming and J lost 5 bases; unmatched junction nucleotides: 6. Germline CDR1 MDHEN, CDR2 SYDVKM. The CDR3 runs 12 residues. Here the CDR3 DNA reads TGTGCCAGCTCAACAGGGGCCCACGAGCAGTACTTC. Translation gives CASSTGAHEQYF.